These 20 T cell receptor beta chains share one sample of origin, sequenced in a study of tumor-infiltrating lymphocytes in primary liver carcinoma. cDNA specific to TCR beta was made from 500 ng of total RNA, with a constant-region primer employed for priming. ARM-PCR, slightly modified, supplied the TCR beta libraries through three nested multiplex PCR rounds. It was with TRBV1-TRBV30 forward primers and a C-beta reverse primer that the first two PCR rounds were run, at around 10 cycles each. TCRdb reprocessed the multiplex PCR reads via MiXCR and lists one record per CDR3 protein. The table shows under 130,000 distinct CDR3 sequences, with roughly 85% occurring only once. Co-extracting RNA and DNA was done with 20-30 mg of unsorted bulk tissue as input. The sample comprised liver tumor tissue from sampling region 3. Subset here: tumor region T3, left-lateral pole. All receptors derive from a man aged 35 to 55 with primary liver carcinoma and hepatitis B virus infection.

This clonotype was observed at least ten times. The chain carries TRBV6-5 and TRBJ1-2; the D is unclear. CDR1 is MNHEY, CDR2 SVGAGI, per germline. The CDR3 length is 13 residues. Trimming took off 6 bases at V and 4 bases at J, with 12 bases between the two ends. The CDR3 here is CASSPLYSYGYTF. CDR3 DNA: TGTGCCAGCAGCCCGTTATACAGCTATGGCTACACCTTC.

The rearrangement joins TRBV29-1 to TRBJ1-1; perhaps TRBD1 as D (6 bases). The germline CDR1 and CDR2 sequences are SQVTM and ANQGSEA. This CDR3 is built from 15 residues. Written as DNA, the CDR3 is TGCAGTGTTTCCACAGGGTGGGGCATGAGCACTGAAGCTTTCTTT. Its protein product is CSVSTGWGMSTEAFF.

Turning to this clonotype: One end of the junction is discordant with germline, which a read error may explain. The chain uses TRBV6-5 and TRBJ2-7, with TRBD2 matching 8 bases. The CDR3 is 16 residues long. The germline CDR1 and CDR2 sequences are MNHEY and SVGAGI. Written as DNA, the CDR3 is TGTGCCTGCAAGGGGGGTGTTAGCGGGGATACCTACGAGCAGTATTTC. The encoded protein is CACKGGVSGDTYEQYF.

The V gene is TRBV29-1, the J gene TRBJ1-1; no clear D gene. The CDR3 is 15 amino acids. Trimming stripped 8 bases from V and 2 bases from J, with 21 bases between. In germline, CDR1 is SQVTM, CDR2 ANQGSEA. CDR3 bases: TGCAGCATTGGACTCGGGTGGGCCATAAACACTGAAGCTTTCTTT. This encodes CSIGLGWAINTEAFF.

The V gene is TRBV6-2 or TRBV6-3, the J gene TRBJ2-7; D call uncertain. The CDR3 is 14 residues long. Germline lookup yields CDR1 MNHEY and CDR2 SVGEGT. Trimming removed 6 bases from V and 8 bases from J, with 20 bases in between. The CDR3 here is CASSISWTTFKQYF. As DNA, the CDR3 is TGTGCCAGCAGCATTTCGTGGACGACCTTCAAGCAGTACTTC.

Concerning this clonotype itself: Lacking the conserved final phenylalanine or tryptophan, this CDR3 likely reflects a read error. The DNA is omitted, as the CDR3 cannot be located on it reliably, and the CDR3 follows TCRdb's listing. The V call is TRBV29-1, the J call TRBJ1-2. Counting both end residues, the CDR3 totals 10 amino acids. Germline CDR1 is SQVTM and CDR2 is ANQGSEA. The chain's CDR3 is CSAQDGGYII.

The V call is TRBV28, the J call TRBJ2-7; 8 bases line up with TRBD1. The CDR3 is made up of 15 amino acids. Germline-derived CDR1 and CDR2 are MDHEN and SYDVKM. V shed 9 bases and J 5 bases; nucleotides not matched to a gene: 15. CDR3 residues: CASPAPDRVIHEQYF. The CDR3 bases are TGTGCCAGTCCGGCACCGGACAGGGTCATCCACGAGCAGTACTTC.

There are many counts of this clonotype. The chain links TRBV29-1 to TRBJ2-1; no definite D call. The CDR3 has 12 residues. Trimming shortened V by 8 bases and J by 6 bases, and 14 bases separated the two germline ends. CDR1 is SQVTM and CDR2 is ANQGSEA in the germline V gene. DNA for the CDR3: TGCAGCCCCCGTTTAGGACCCAATGAGCAGTTCTTC. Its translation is CSPRLGPNEQFF.

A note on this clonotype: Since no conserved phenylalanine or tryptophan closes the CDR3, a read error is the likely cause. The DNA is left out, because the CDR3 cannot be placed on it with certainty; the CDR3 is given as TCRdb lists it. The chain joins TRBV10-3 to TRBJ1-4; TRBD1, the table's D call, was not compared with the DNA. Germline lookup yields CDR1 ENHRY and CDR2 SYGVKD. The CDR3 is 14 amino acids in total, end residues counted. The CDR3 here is CAITRDPGSEKMFL.

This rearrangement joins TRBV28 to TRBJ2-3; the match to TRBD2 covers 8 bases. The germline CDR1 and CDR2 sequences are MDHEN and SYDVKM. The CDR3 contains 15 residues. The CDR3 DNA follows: TGTATCAGCAGCCCAGGAGCGGGGGAGGGGGATACGCAGTATTTT. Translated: CISSPGAGEGDTQYF.

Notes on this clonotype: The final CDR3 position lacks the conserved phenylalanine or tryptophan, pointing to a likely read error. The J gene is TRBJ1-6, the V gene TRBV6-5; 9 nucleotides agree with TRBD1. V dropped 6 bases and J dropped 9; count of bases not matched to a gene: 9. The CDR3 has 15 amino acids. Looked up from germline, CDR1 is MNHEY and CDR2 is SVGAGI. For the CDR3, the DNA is TGTGCCAGCAGGAGAGACACAGGGGGCATTTCACCCCTCCACCTT. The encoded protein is CASRRDTGGISPLHL.

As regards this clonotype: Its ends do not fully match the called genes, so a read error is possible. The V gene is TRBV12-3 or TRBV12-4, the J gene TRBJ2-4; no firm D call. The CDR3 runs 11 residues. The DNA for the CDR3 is TGTGCCAGCAGTATAGGGAACATTCAATACTTC. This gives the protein CASSIGNIQYF.

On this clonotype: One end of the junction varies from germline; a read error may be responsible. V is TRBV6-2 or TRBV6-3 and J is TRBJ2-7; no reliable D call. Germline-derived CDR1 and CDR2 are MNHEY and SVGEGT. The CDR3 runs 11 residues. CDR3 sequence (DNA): TGTGCCAGCAGTTTCGCCTACGACCAGTATTTC. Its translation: CASSFAYDQYF.

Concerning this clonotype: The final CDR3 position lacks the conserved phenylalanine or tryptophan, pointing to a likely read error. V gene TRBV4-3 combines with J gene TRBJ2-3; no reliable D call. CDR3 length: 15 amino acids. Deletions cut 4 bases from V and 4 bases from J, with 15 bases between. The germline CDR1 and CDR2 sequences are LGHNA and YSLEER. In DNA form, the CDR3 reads TGCGCCAGCAGCCCGAAGGGCGGAAGGGCAGATACGCAGTATTTA. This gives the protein CASSPKGGRADTQYL.

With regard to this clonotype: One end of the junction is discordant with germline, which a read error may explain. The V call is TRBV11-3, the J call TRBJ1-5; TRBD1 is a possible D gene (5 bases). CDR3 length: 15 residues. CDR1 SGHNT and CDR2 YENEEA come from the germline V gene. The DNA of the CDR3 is TGTACCAGCAGCTTAGATCTGGGGGTGACTCAACCCCAGCATTTT. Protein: CTSSLDLGVTQPQHF.

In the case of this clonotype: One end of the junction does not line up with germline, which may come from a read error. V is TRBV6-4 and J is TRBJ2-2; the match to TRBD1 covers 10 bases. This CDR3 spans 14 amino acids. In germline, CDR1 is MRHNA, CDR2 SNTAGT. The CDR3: CASSDGQGVGELFF. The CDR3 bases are TGTGCCAGTAGTGACGGACAGGGGGTCGGGGAGCTGTTTTTT.

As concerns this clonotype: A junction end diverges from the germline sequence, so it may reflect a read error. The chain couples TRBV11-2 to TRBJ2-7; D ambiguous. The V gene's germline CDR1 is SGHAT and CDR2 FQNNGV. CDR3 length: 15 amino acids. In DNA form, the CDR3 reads TGTGCCAGTAGCTTACGATGGAGAGAGGAAGACGAGCAGTACTTC. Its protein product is CASSLRWREEDEQYF.

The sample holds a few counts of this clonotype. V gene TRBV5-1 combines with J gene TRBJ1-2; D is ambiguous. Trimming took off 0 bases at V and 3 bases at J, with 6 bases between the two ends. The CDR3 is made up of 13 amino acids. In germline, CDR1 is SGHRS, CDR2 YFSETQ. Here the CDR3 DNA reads TGCGCCAGCAGCTTGGTGCCGGACTATGGCTACACCTTC. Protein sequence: CASSLVPDYGYTF. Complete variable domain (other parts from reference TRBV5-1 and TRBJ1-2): KAGVTQTPRYLIKTRGQQVTLSCSPISGHRSVSWYQQTPGQGLQFLFEYFSETQRNKGNFPGRFSGRQFSNSRSEMNVSTLELGDSALYLCASSLVPDYGYTFGSGTRLTVV.

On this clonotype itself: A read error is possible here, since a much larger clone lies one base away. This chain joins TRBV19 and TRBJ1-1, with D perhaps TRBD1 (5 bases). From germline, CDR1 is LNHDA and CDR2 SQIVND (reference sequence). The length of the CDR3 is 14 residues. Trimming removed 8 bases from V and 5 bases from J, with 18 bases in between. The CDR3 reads CASRIQANGTEAFF. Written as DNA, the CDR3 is TGTGCCAGTCGAATACAGGCGAACGGGACTGAAGCTTTCTTT.

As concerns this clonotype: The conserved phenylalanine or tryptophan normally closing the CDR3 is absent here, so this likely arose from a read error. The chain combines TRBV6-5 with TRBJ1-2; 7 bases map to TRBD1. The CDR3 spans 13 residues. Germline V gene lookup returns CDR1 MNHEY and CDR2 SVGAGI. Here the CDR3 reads CASRTGINYGYTI. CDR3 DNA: TGTGCCAGCAGGACAGGGATTAACTATGGTTACACCATC.